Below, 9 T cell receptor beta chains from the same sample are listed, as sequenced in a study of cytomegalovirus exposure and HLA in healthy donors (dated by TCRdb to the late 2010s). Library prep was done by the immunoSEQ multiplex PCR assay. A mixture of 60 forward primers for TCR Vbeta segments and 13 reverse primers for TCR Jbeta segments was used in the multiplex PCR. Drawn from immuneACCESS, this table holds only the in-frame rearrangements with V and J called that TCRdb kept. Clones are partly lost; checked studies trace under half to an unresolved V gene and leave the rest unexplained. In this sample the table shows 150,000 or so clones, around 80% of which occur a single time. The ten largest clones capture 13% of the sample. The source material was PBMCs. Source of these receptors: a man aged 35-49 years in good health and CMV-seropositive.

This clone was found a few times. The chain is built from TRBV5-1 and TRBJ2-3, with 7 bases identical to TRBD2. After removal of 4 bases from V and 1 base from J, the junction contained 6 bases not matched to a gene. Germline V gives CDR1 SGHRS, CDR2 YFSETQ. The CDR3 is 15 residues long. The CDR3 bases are TGCGCCAGCAGCCCCGGGGACTACGGCACAGATACGCAGTATTTT. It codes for CASSPGDYGTDTQYF.

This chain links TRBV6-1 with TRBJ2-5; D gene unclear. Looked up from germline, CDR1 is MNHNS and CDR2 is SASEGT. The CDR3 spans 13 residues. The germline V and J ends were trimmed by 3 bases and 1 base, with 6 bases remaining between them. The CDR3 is CASSERPQETQYF. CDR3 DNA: TGTGCCAGCAGTGAGCGTCCCCAAGAGACCCAGTACTTC.

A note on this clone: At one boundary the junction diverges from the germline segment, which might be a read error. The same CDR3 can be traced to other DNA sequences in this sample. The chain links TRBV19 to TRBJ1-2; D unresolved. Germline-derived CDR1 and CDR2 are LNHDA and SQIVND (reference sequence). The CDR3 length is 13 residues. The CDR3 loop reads CASSFGFLYGYTF. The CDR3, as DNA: TGTGCCAGTAGTTTCGGGTTCCTCTATGGCTATACCTTC.

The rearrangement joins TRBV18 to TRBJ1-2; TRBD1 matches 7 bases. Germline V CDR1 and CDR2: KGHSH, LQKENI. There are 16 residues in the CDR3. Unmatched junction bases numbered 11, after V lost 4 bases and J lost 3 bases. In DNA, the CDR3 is TGTGCCAGCTCACTCCGGACAGGAGAGGTTTACTATGGCTACACCTTC. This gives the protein CASSLRTGEVYYGYTF.

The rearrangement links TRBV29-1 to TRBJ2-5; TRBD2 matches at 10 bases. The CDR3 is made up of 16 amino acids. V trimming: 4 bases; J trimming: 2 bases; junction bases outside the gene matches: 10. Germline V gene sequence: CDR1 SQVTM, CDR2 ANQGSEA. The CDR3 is CSVGGWSGRGQETQYF. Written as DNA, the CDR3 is TGCAGCGTTGGAGGGTGGAGCGGGAGGGGGCAAGAGACCCAGTACTTC.

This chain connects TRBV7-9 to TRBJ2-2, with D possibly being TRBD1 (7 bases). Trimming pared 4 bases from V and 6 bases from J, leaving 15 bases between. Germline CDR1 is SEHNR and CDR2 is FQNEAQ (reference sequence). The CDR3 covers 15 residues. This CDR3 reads CASSSGGGLPGELFF. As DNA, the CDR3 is TGTGCCAGCAGCTCCGGAGGGGGCTTGCCCGGGGAGCTGTTTTTT.

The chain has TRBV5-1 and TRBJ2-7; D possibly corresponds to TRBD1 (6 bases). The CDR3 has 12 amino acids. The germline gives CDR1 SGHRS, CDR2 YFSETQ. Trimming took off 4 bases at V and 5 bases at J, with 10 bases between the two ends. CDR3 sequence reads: CASSVQGDEQYF. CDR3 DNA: TGCGCCAGCAGCGTACAGGGTGACGAGCAGTACTTC.

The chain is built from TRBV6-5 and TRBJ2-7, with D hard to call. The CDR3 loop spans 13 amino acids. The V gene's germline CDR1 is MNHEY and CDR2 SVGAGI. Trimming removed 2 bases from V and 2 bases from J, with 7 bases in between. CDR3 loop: CASSYRFTYEQYF. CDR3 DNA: TGTGCCAGCAGTTACCGGTTTACCTACGAGCAGTACTTC.

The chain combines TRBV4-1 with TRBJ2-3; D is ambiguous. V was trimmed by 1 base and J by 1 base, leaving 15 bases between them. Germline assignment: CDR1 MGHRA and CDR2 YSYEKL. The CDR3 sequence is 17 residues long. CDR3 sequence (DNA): TGCGCCAGCAGCCAAGGTCTAATTAGAGGAGGCACAGATACGCAGTATTTT. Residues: CASSQGLIRGGTDTQYF.